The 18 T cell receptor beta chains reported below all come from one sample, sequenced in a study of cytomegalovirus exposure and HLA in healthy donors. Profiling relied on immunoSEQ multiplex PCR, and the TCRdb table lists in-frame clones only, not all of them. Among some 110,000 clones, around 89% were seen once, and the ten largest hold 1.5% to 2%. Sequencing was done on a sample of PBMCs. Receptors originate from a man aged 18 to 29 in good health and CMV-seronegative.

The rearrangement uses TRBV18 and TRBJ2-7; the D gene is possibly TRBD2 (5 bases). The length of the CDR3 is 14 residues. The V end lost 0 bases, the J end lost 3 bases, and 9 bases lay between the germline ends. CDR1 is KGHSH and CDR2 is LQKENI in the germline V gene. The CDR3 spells CASSPPDYNYEQYF. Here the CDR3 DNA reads TGTGCCAGCTCACCACCCGACTACAACTACGAGCAGTACTTC.

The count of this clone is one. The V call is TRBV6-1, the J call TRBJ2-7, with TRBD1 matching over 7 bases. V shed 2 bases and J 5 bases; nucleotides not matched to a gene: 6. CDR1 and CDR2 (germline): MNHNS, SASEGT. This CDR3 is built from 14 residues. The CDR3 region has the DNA TGTGCCAGCAGTGAACGTTGGCAGGGGGACGAGCAGTACTTC. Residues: CASSERWQGDEQYF.

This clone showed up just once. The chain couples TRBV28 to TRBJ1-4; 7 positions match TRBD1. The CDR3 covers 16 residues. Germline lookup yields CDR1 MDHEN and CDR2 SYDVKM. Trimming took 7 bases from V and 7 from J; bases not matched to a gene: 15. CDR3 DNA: TGTGCCAGCACCTCACCCGGGACAGAACCTACTGAAAAACTGTTTTTT. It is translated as CASTSPGTEPTEKLFF.

The CDR3 loop is CASSTNRGSPLHF. CDR3 bases: TGTGCCAGTAGTACAAACAGGGGTTCACCCCTCCACTTT. The genes are TRBV19 and TRBJ1-6; 7 bases are a match to TRBD1. V lost 4 bases, J lost 9 bases, and 3 bases stayed unmatched. This CDR3 contains 13 residues. Germline V CDR1 and CDR2: LNHDA, SQIVND (reference sequence).

CDR3 sequence reads: CASSQEPADPNSPLHF. CDR3 coding DNA: TGCGCCAGCAGCCAAGAACCAGCGGACCCTAATTCACCCCTCCACTTT. The V and J genes are TRBV4-3 and TRBJ1-6; D is uncertain. Between the trimmed V and J ends, which lost 0 bases and 6 bases, there was a span of 12 bases. The CDR3 runs 16 residues. The germline gives CDR1 LGHNA, CDR2 YSLEER.

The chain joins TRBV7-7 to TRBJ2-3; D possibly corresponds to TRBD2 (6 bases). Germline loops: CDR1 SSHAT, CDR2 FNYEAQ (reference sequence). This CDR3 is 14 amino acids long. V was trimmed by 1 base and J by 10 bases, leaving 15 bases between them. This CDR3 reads CASSLDLASGAQYF. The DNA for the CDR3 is TGTGCCAGCAGCTTAGACTTAGCTTCGGGGGCGCAGTATTTT.

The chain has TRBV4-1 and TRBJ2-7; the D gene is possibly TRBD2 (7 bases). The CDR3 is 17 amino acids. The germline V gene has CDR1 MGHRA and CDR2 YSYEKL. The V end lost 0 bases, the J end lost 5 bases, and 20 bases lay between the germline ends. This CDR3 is CASSQDGLGGPINEQYF. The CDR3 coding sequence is TGCGCCAGCAGCCAAGACGGATTGGGGGGGCCGATAAACGAGCAGTACTTC.

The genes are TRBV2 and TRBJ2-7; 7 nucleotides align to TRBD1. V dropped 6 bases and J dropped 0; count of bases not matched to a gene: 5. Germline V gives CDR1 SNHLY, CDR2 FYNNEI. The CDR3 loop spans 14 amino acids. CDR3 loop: CASRGQPGSYEQYF. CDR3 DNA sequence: TGTGCCAGCAGGGGACAGCCTGGCTCCTACGAGCAGTACTTC.

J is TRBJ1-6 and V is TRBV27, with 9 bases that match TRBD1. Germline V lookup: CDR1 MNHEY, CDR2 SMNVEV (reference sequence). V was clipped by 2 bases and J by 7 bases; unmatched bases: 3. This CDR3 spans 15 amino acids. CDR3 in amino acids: CASSLTGQGNSPLHF. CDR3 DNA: TGTGCCAGCAGTTTAACTGGACAGGGGAATTCACCCCTCCACTTT.

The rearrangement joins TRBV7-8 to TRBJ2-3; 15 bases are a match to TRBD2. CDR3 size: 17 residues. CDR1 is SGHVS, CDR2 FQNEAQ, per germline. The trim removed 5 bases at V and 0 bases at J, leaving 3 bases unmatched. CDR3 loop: CASSPGLAGGSTDTQYF. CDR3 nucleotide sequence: TGTGCCAGCAGCCCGGGACTAGCGGGAGGTAGCACAGATACGCAGTATTTT. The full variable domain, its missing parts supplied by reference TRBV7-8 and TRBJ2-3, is GAGVSQSPRYKVAKRGQDVALRCDPISGHVSLFWYQQALGQGPEFLTYFQNEAQLDKSGLPSDRFFAERPEGSVSTLKIQRTQQEDSAVYLCASSPGLAGGSTDTQYFGPGTRLTVL.

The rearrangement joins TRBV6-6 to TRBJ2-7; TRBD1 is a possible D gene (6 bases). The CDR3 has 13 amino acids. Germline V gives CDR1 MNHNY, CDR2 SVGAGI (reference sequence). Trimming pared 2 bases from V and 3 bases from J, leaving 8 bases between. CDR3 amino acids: CASSYQGLYEQYF. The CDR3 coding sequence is TGTGCCAGCAGTTACCAGGGGCTCTACGAGCAGTACTTC.

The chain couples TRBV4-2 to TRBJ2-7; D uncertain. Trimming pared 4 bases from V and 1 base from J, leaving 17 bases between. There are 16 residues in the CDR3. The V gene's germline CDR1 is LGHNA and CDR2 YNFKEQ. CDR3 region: CASSRTPSLESYEQYF. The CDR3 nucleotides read TGTGCCAGCAGCCGCACCCCGAGTCTCGAATCCTACGAGCAGTACTTC.

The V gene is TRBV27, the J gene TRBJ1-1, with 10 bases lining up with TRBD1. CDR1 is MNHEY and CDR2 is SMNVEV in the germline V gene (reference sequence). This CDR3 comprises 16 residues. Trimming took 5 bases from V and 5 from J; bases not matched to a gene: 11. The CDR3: CASSPHRTGGRTEAFF. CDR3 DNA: TGTGCCAGCAGTCCCCATAGGACAGGGGGAAGAACTGAAGCTTTCTTT.

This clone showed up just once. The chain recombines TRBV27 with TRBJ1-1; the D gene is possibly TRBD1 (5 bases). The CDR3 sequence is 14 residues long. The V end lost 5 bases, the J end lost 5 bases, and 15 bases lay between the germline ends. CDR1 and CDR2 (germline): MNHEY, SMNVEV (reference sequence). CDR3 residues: CASSLKGVWTEAFF. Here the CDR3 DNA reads TGTGCCAGCAGTCTAAAAGGGGTGTGGACTGAAGCTTTCTTT.

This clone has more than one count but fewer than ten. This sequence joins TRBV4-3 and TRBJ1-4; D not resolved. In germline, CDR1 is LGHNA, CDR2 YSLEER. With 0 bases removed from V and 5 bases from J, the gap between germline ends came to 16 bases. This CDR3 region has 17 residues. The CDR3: CASSQDPPTRANEKLFF. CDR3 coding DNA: TGCGCCAGCAGCCAAGATCCCCCGACTAGGGCAAATGAAAAACTGTTTTTT.

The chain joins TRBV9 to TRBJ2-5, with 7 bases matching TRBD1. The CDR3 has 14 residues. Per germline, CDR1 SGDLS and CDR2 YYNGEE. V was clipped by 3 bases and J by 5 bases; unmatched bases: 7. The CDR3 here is CASSGQGWGETQYF. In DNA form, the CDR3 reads TGTGCCAGCAGCGGACAGGGCTGGGGGGAGACCCAGTACTTC.

CDR3 nucleotides: TGCGCCAGCAGCCACCCCACAGGGGTCACTGAAGCTTTCTTT. Its translation: CASSHPTGVTEAFF. The chain carries TRBV4-1 and TRBJ1-1, with 7 bases matching TRBD1. V dropped 3 bases and J dropped 4; count of bases not matched to a gene: 5. Germline V gene lookup returns CDR1 MGHRA and CDR2 YSYEKL. This CDR3 spans 14 amino acids.

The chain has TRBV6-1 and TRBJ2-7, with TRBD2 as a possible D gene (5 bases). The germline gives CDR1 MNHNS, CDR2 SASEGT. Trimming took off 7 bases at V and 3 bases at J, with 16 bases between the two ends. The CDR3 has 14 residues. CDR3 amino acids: CASTGVDRDYEQYF. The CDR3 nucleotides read TGTGCCAGCACCGGGGTCGATAGAGACTACGAGCAGTACTTC.